This T cell receptor beta chain was sequenced during a study of beta chain features in type 1 diabetes. Across the study: Sorted cells from all samples, numbering roughly 100 million, were examined.

CDR1 and CDR2 (germline): SEHNR, FQNEAQ (reference sequence). This CDR3 region has 14 residues. The V end lost 5 bases, the J end lost 3 bases, and 10 bases lay between the germline ends. Of the isolated RNA, all was reverse transcribed, and so the sequenced material was expressed TCRB transcripts. Profiling relied on immunoSEQ multiplex PCR, and the TCRdb table lists in-frame clones only, not all of them. This table has about 140,000 clones, 6.9% appearing once. General study points: Type 1 diabetes patients showed a moderate but significant shortening of TCRB CDR3s in all four CD4+ subsets. Type 1 diabetes patients showed fewer insertions and more deletions at VDJ junctions.

This clone has only a few counts. Its antigen remains unknown. This chain connects TRBV7-9 to TRBJ1-4; D call uncertain. This TCR derives from a woman aged 25 to 39 in good health. The specimen was central memory CD4+ T cells from blood. The CDR3 loop is CASSLGVANEKLFF. CDR3 nucleotides: TGTGCCAGCAGCCTGGGAGTCGCTAATGAAAAACTGTTTTTT.